This T cell receptor (beta chain) was observed in a study of shared clonotypes between healthy human individuals. Study results and limitations: Non-shared clonotypes had lower generation probabilities than those shared by all four donors.

Turning to this clone: Its antigen is undetermined.

With 0 bases removed from V and 8 bases from J, the gap between germline ends came to 7 bases. In germline, CDR1 is MNHEY, CDR2 SVGAGI. This CDR3 comprises 13 residues. Sequenced by immunoSEQ multiplex PCR; TCRdb stores in-frame clones only, minus some. The sample has more than 2 million clones; roughly 95% are singletons. A split of CD4+ cells into CD45RA+ naive and CD45RA-negative memory subsets was performed. Specimen: naive CD4+ T cells sorted from blood. Subset denoted: CD45RA+ positively selected. The gene calls are TRBV6-5 and TRBJ1-4, with a possible D match to TRBD1 (6 bases). The TCR comes from a man younger than 35 in good health. CDR3 in amino acids: CASSYSTGEKLFF. For the CDR3, the DNA is TGTGCCAGCAGTTACTCGACAGGAGAAAAACTGTTTTTT.